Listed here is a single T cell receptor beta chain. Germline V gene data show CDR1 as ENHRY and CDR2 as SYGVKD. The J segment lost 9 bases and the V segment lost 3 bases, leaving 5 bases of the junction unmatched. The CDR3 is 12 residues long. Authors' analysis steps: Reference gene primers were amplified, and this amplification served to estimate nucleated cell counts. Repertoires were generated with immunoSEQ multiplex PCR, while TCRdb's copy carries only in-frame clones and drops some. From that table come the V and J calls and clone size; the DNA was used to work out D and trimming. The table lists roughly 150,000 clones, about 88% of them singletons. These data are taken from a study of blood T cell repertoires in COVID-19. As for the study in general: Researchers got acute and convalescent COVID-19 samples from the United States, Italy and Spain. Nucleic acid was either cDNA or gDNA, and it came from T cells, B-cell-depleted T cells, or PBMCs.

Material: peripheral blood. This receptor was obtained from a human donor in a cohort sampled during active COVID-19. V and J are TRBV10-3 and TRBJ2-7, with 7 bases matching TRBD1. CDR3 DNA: TGTGCCATCAGTGATGGAAGGACAGGGCAGTACTTC. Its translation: CAISDGRTGQYF.